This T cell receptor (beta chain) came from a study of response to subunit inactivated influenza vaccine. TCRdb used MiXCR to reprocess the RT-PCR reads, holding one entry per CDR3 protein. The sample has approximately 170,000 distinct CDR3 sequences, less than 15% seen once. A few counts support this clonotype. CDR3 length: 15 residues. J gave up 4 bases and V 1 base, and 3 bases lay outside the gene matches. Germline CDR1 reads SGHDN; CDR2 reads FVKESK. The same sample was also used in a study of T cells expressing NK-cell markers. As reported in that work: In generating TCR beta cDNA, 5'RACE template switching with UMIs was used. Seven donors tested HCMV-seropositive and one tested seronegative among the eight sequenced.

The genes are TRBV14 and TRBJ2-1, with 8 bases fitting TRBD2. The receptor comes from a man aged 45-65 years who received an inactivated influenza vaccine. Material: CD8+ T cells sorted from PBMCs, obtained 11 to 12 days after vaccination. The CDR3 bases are TGTGCCAGCAGCCAAGTCGGACTAGCTTACAATGAGCAGTTCTTC. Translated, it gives CASSQVGLAYNEQFF. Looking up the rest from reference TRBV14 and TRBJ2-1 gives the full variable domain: EAGVTQFPSHSVIEKGQTVTLRCDPISGHDNLYWYRRVMGKEIKFLLHFVKESKQDESGMPNNRFLAERTGGTYSTLKVQPAELEDSGVYFCASSQVGLAYNEQFFGPGTRLTVL.